The next 8 T cell receptor beta chains were all read from a single sample in a study of siplizumab effects on memory and regulatory T cells. TCRdb keeps only in-frame clones here, not all; method: immunoSEQ multiplex PCR. This sample yields fewer than 120,000 clones, of which roughly 92% are seen a single time; 1.3% belongs to the top ten. Material: CD4+ T cells sorted from blood. All receptors come from a human donor in good health.

This rearrangement joins TRBV5-6 to TRBJ2-1, with 8 bases lining up with TRBD2. V was clipped by 3 bases and J by 4 bases; unmatched bases: 6. This CDR3 comprises 15 residues. CDR1 and CDR2 from the germline V gene are SGHDT and YYEEEE. The DNA of the CDR3 is TGTGCCAGCAGCTCAGGACTAGCAAGTTACAATGAGCAGTTCTTC. The encoded protein is CASSSGLASYNEQFF.

This chain links TRBV6-1 with TRBJ2-3; D is unclear. The germline V gene encodes CDR1 MNHNS and CDR2 SASEGT. The CDR3 spans 15 residues. V lost 4 bases and J 3 bases, leaving 14 bases between the germline ends. Here the CDR3 DNA reads TGTGCCAGCAGTGTCACAAGGAGCAGAACAGATACGCAGTATTTT. Translation: CASSVTRSRTDTQYF.

This rearrangement joins TRBV4-2 to TRBJ2-3; D might be TRBD1 or TRBD2, each matching 6 bases. The CDR3 is 14 amino acids. The V end was cut by 3 bases, the J end by 2 bases, with 9 bases between. The V gene's germline CDR1 is LGHNA and CDR2 YNFKEQ. The DNA for the CDR3 is TGTGCCAGCAGCCACTGGGGGGCCACAGATACGCAGTATTTT. Residues: CASSHWGATDTQYF.

This sequence joins TRBV20-1 and TRBJ2-3; unclear D gene. The germline V gene has CDR1 DFQATT and CDR2 SNEGSKA (reference sequence). The CDR3 has 11 amino acids. The V and J ends lost 1 base and 4 bases respectively, with 3 bases between them. The CDR3 DNA reads TGCAGTGCTAGAGTGCCAGATACGCAGTATTTT. As protein: CSARVPDTQYF.

This clone was counted a single time. The chain employs TRBV5-1 and TRBJ2-7; 14 bases fit TRBD2. V was clipped by 3 bases and J by 7 bases; unmatched bases: 9. The germline gives CDR1 SGHRS, CDR2 YFSETQ. The CDR3 consists of 16 residues. In DNA form, the CDR3 reads TGCGCCAGCAGCTCCCGAGGGACTAGCGGGGGCGGTGAGCAGTACTTC. Its protein is CASSSRGTSGGGEQYF.

The J gene is TRBJ1-1, the V gene TRBV10-3; D is perhaps TRBD1 (6 bases). The CDR3 is 16 residues long. Trimming left V 4 bases short and J 0 bases short, with 15 bases between. Germline V gene sequence: CDR1 ENHRY, CDR2 SYGVKD. CDR3 nucleotides: TGTGCCATCAGTGGTCCGACGGACAGACTGAACACTGAAGCTTTCTTT. Protein product: CAISGPTDRLNTEAFF.

This chain joins TRBV18 and TRBJ2-1, with 10 bases fitting TRBD2. The CDR3 spans 15 residues. V was clipped by 5 bases and J by 7 bases; unmatched bases: 8. Germline V gene lookup returns CDR1 KGHSH and CDR2 LQKENI. CDR3 DNA: TGTGCCAGCTCATCCGGACTAGCGGAGAGGAATGAGCAGTTCTTC. Translation: CASSSGLAERNEQFF.

This chain joins TRBV19 and TRBJ2-7, with D possibly matching TRBD2 (6 bases). Germline V gives CDR1 LNHDA, CDR2 SQIVND (reference sequence). The V and J ends lost 5 bases and 4 bases respectively, with 12 bases between them. The CDR3 runs to 13 residues. The CDR3 nucleotides read TGTGCCAGTAGTCAGACTAGTGGGTACGAGCAGTACTTC. Amino acids: CASSQTSGYEQYF.